This is a list of T cell receptor beta chains from one sample in a study of blood T cell repertoires in COVID-19. The repertoire was sequenced with immunoSEQ multiplex PCR; TCRdb's copy has only in-frame clones and lacks some. The sample contains 450,000 or so clones, 89% of which appear only once. Sequences were obtained from peripheral blood. The source is a man younger than 30 with COVID-19, enrolled during active disease. Each CDR3 is given with its conserved first and last residue. Each record gives: clone size, V gene, D gene, J gene, CDR3 protein, CDR3 DNA. A D gene is named only where the DNA matches it firmly. Rows may omit the clone size; those that give it use once, few, many or a size class.

clone_size: NA; v_call: TRBV2; d_call: TRBD1; j_call: TRBJ2-2; cdr3_aa: CASRTNRGYTGELFF; cdr3_nt: TGTGCCAGCAGAACCAACAGGGGATACACCGGGGAGCTGTTTTTT
clone_size: NA; v_call: TRBV2; d_call: NA; j_call: TRBJ2-1; cdr3_aa: CASSAEGQFF; cdr3_nt: TGTGCCAGCAGTGCAGAGGGGCAGTTCTTC
clone_size: once; v_call: TRBV7-6; d_call: NA; j_call: TRBJ1-3; cdr3_aa: CASSFYRENTIYF; cdr3_nt: TGTGCCAGCAGCTTTTACAGGGAAAACACCATATATTTT
clone_size: NA; v_call: TRBV3-1/TRBV3-2; d_call: TRBD2; j_call: TRBJ2-7; cdr3_aa: CASSPRTGTRGEQYF; cdr3_nt: TGTGCCAGCAGCCCCCGAACCGGGACTAGAGGTGAGCAGTACTTC
clone_size: NA; v_call: TRBV9; d_call: NA; j_call: TRBJ1-3; cdr3_aa: CASSVSGQISGNTIYF; cdr3_nt: TGTGCCAGCAGCGTCTCAGGACAGATCTCTGGAAACACCATATATTTT
clone_size: once; v_call: TRBV19; d_call: NA; j_call: TRBJ1-4; cdr3_aa: CASSQQFYEKLFF; cdr3_nt: TGTGCCAGTAGCCAACAGTTTTATGAAAAACTGTTTTTT
clone_size: NA; v_call: TRBV5-1; d_call: TRBD2; j_call: TRBJ2-5; cdr3_aa: CASISETSGVRTQYF; cdr3_nt: TGCGCCAGCATCTCAGAGACTAGCGGGGTGCGGACCCAGTACTTC
clone_size: few; v_call: TRBV4-1; d_call: TRBD1; j_call: TRBJ2-7; cdr3_aa: CASSLRQGRPYEQYF; cdr3_nt: TGCGCCAGCAGCCTCCGACAGGGGCGACCATACGAGCAGTACTTC
clone_size: NA; v_call: TRBV6-5; d_call: NA; j_call: TRBJ1-2; cdr3_aa: CATQSGQSYGYTF; cdr3_nt: TGTGCCACACAATCCGGACAATCCTATGGCTACACCTTC
clone_size: NA; v_call: TRBV11-2; d_call: NA; j_call: TRBJ1-6; cdr3_aa: CASSLYHFGRESDSPLHF; cdr3_nt: TGTGCCAGCAGCTTATACCATTTCGGACGGGAGTCGGATTCACCCCTCCACTTT
clone_size: NA; v_call: TRBV2; d_call: NA; j_call: TRBJ2-7; cdr3_aa: CASSFTGSEQYF; cdr3_nt: TGTGCCAGCTCCTTTACAGGGAGCGAGCAGTACTTC
clone_size: NA; v_call: TRBV11-2; d_call: TRBD2; j_call: TRBJ2-7; cdr3_aa: CASSRWTSGSHEQYF; cdr3_nt: TGTGCCAGCAGCCGCTGGACTAGCGGGAGTCACGAGCAGTACTTC
clone_size: NA; v_call: TRBV27; d_call: NA; j_call: TRBJ1-4; cdr3_aa: CASRLSVFNEKLFF; cdr3_nt: TGTGCCAGCAGGCTTTCGGTTTTTAATGAAAAACTGTTTTTT
clone_size: once; v_call: TRBV27; d_call: TRBD1; j_call: TRBJ1-5; cdr3_aa: CASSLNRGNNQPQHF; cdr3_nt: TGTGCCAGCAGTTTAAACAGGGGGAACAATCAGCCCCAGCATTTT
clone_size: NA; v_call: TRBV18; d_call: TRBD2; j_call: TRBJ2-2; cdr3_aa: CASSPPRTSAFIGELFF; cdr3_nt: TGTGCCAGCTCACCACCCCGGACTAGCGCGTTTATCGGGGAGCTGTTTTTT
clone_size: NA; v_call: TRBV11-2; d_call: NA; j_call: TRBJ2-7; cdr3_aa: CASRTTYEQYF; cdr3_nt: TGTGCCAGCCGAACTACCTACGAGCAGTACTTC
clone_size: NA; v_call: TRBV18; d_call: NA; j_call: TRBJ1-2; cdr3_aa: CASSPFIAGGYGYTF; cdr3_nt: TGTGCCAGCTCACCATTTATTGCCGGGGGGTATGGCTACACCTTC
clone_size: once; v_call: TRBV5-6; d_call: NA; j_call: TRBJ2-2; cdr3_aa: CASSLVPGGELFF; cdr3_nt: TGTGCCAGCAGCTTGGTTCCGGGCGGGGAGCTGTTTTTT
clone_size: NA; v_call: TRBV5-6; d_call: NA; j_call: TRBJ1-2; cdr3_aa: CASSKVAGLGYTF; cdr3_nt: TGTGCCAGCAGCAAGGTGGCAGGGTTAGGCTACACCTTC
clone_size: once; v_call: TRBV6-6; d_call: NA; j_call: TRBJ1-3; cdr3_aa: CASSYSDRGNTIYF; cdr3_nt: TGTGCCAGCAGTTACTCGGATAGGGGGAACACCATATATTTT
clone_size: NA; v_call: TRBV4-1; d_call: NA; j_call: TRBJ1-5; cdr3_aa: CASSINEGQPQHF; cdr3_nt: TGCGCCAGCAGCATCAATGAGGGTCAGCCCCAGCATTTT
clone_size: NA; v_call: TRBV5-1; d_call: NA; j_call: TRBJ1-3; cdr3_aa: CASSLDGLFREGTGNTIYF; cdr3_nt: TGCGCCAGCAGCTTGGATGGGCTGTTCAGGGAAGGGACTGGAAACACCATATATTTT
clone_size: NA; v_call: TRBV5-4; d_call: TRBD1; j_call: TRBJ2-1; cdr3_aa: CASSFRQGGGNEQFF; cdr3_nt: TGTGCCAGCAGCTTTAGACAGGGGGGGGGCAATGAGCAGTTCTTC
clone_size: few; v_call: TRBV4-1; d_call: NA; j_call: TRBJ1-5; cdr3_aa: CASSQVSFSNQPQHF; cdr3_nt: TGCGCCAGCAGCCAAGTTTCGTTTAGCAATCAGCCCCAGCATTTT
clone_size: NA; v_call: TRBV24-1; d_call: NA; j_call: TRBJ2-5; cdr3_aa: CATSDSLVEETQYF; cdr3_nt: TGTGCCACCAGTGATTCACTAGTCGAAGAGACCCAGTACTTC
clone_size: NA; v_call: TRBV27; d_call: TRBD1; j_call: TRBJ2-7; cdr3_aa: CASAGTGREQYF; cdr3_nt: TGTGCCAGCGCCGGGACAGGGCGGGAGCAGTACTTC
clone_size: once; v_call: TRBV27; d_call: TRBD2; j_call: TRBJ2-7; cdr3_aa: CASSWVAGTYEQYF; cdr3_nt: TGTGCCAGCAGCTGGGTAGCGGGCACCTACGAGCAGTACTTC
clone_size: NA; v_call: TRBV7-2; d_call: NA; j_call: TRBJ2-7; cdr3_aa: CASSSVAVYSYEQYF; cdr3_nt: TGTGCCAGCAGCTCTGTAGCGGTTTACTCCTACGAGCAGTACTTC
clone_size: NA; v_call: TRBV5-1; d_call: NA; j_call: TRBJ1-6; cdr3_aa: CASSRVGRNSPLHF; cdr3_nt: TGCGCCAGCAGCCGGGTCGGCCGGAATTCACCCCTCCACTTT
clone_size: NA; v_call: TRBV5-1; d_call: TRBD2; j_call: TRBJ2-7; cdr3_aa: CASSLGLATYEQYF; cdr3_nt: TGCGCCAGCAGCTTGGGACTAGCGACGTACGAGCAGTACTTC
clone_size: NA; v_call: TRBV6-5; d_call: TRBD2; j_call: TRBJ2-7; cdr3_aa: CASSYSSGNPYEQYF; cdr3_nt: TGTGCCAGCAGTTATTCGAGCGGGAACCCCTACGAGCAGTACTTC
clone_size: NA; v_call: TRBV6-5; d_call: TRBD1; j_call: TRBJ1-2; cdr3_aa: CASTPTGDYGYTF; cdr3_nt: TGTGCCAGCACCCCAACAGGGGACTATGGCTACACCTTC
clone_size: NA; v_call: TRBV2; d_call: TRBD1; j_call: TRBJ2-5; cdr3_aa: CASATGGQETQYF; cdr3_nt: TGTGCCAGCGCCACAGGGGGCCAAGAGACCCAGTACTTC
clone_size: NA; v_call: TRBV7-9; d_call: NA; j_call: TRBJ2-7; cdr3_aa: CASSAWTVYEQYF; cdr3_nt: TGTGCCAGCAGCGCATGGACAGTCTACGAGCAGTACTTC
clone_size: few; v_call: TRBV2; d_call: NA; j_call: TRBJ1-1; cdr3_aa: CASRLYTEAFF; cdr3_nt: TGTGCCAGCAGGCTATACACTGAAGCTTTCTTT
clone_size: once; v_call: TRBV5-4; d_call: TRBD2; j_call: TRBJ2-5; cdr3_aa: CASSGRTSGSQETQYF; cdr3_nt: TGTGCCAGCAGCGGACGGACTAGCGGGTCCCAAGAGACCCAGTACTTC
clone_size: NA; v_call: TRBV24-1; d_call: TRBD1; j_call: TRBJ1-2; cdr3_aa: CATSGPTRDRANYGYTF; cdr3_nt: TGTGCCACCAGTGGGCCGACCCGGGACAGGGCCAACTATGGCTACACCTTC
clone_size: NA; v_call: TRBV6-5; d_call: NA; j_call: TRBJ1-1; cdr3_aa: CASSRYKEAFF; cdr3_nt: TGTGCCAGCAGTCGTTACAAGGAAGCTTTCTTT
clone_size: NA; v_call: TRBV5-4; d_call: TRBD1; j_call: TRBJ2-5; cdr3_aa: CASKRAGQGQYSETQYF; cdr3_nt: TGTGCCAGCAAGAGAGCTGGACAGGGTCAGTACAGCGAGACCCAGTACTTC
clone_size: many; v_call: TRBV3-1/TRBV3-2; d_call: TRBD1; j_call: TRBJ2-7; cdr3_aa: CASSRRGRSYEQYF; cdr3_nt: TGTGCCAGCAGCCGCAGGGGGCGCTCCTACGAGCAGTACTTC
clone_size: NA; v_call: TRBV6-5; d_call: NA; j_call: TRBJ2-2; cdr3_aa: CASSGGANTGELFF; cdr3_nt: TGTGCCAGCAGCGGAGGGGCGAACACCGGGGAGCTGTTTTTT
clone_size: NA; v_call: TRBV2; d_call: TRBD1; j_call: TRBJ2-7; cdr3_aa: CASSERGTGLFEQYF; cdr3_nt: TGTGCCAGCAGTGAGAGAGGGACAGGGTTATTCGAGCAGTACTTC